Ten or more counts support the clone carrying this T cell receptor beta chain. The antigen is not known. TCRdb re-analysed the reads in MiXCR, keeping a single row per CDR3 protein. The sample consists of 200,000 to 300,000 distinct CDR3 sequences, about an eighth of them appearing once. The data were obtained in a study of T cell repertoires in cytomegalovirus infection. Study overall: Public TCR beta signatures provided an indication of both CMV infection and a matching HLA type. Findings and caveats of the study: Cumulative public TCR beta family frequency identified carriers of CMV plus the relevant HLA. The ex vivo response was dominated by HLA-C-restricted CMV-specific TCR beta clonotypes.

From germline, CDR1 is SGHKS and CDR2 YYEKEE (reference sequence). The CDR3 extends over 14 amino acids. V was shortened by 4 bases and J by 7 bases, with 17 bases between the two germline ends. This clonotype was sampled from a human donor in good health (CMV status not recorded). Some clones in this sample may be carry-over from other donors' samples. The chain uses TRBV5-5 and TRBJ1-2; D might be TRBD1 (5 bases). The sample taken for sequencing was PBMCs. In nucleotides, the CDR3 is TGTGCCAGCAGCCTCTTGGGGGATCGAGTTGGCTACACCTTC. Protein product: CASSLLGDRVGYTF.